The source of this T cell receptor beta chain is a study of shared clonotypes between healthy human individuals. Study overall: In total, the donors were a couple of women and a few men aged 18 to 49. Notes on the study in general: The study found roughly 5% of naive CD4 clonotypes shared across several donors. Generation of non-shared clonotypes was less probable than generation of clonotypes shared by all four donors.

Worth noting for this clone: Its target is unknown.

Measured with immunoSEQ multiplex PCR; TCRdb has only the in-frame clones, and not every one. The repertoire consists of approximately 500,000 clones, with 90% to 96% occurring once and the leading ten covering about 0.064%. Germline CDR1 MDHEN, CDR2 SYDVKM. The CDR3 totals 14 residues. V was clipped by 6 bases and J by 2 bases, with 14 bases between them. Material for sequencing was naive CD4+ T cells sorted from blood. Subset given: CD45RA+ positively selected. This TCR was sampled from a woman in her thirties in good health. The rearrangement uses TRBV28 and TRBJ2-7; tentatively, D is TRBD2 (7 bases). The DNA of the CDR3 is TGTGCCAGCAGGGAGGGGGGGGCCCCCTACGAGCAGTACTTC. Translating gives CASREGGAPYEQYF. The full variable domain, in which reference TRBV28 and TRBJ2-7 provide the parts outside the CDR3, is DVKVTQSSRYLVKRTGEKVFLECVQDMDHENMFWYRQDPGLGLRLIYFSYDVKMKEKGDIPEGYSVSREKKERFSLILESASTNQTSMYLCASREGGAPYEQYFGPGTRLTVT.